This TCR beta chain emerged from a study of T cell responses to AZD1222 COVID-19 vaccine. The J segment lost 2 bases and the V segment lost 3 bases, leaving 10 bases of the junction unmatched. Germline lookup yields CDR1 GTSNPN and CDR2 SVGIG (reference sequence). The CDR3 contains 17 residues. This clone has a count of ten or more. Sequencing used immunoSEQ multiplex PCR; TCRdb keeps in-frame clones, though not all of them. The sample contains roughly 140,000 clones, just over 90% of which appear only once. The chain uses TRBV30 and TRBJ1-6; 7 bases are a match to TRBD1. The receptor comes from an adult in good health. The sample consisted of peripheral blood, taken on day 0 of MenACWY control vaccination. The CDR3 is CAWSPSDRAPYNSPLHF. Written as DNA, the CDR3 is TGTGCCTGGAGCCCCTCAGACAGGGCCCCCTATAATTCACCCCTCCACTTT. Variable domain in full (rest from reference TRBV30 and TRBJ1-6): SQTIHQWPATLVQPVGSPLSLECTVEGTSNPNLYWYRQAAGRGLQLLFYSVGIGQISSEVPQNLSASRPQDRQFILSSKKLLLSDSGFYLCAWSPSDRAPYNSPLHFGNGTRLTVT.